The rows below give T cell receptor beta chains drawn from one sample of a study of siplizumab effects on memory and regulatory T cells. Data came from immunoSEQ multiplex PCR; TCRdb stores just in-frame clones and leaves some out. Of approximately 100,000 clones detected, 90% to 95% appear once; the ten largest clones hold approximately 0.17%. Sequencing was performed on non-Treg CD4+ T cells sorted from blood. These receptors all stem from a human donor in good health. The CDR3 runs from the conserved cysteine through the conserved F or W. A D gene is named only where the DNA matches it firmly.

cdr3_aa: CASRSGGASLETQYF
cdr3_nt: TGCGCCAGCAGAAGCGGGGGGGCGTCATTGGAGACCCAGTACTTC
j_call: TRBJ2-5
d_call: TRBD2
v_call: TRBV5-1

cdr3_aa: CASSFETAAYEQYF
cdr3_nt: TGTGCCAGCAGCTTTGAGACAGCGGCCTACGAGCAGTACTTC
j_call: TRBJ2-7
d_call: .
v_call: TRBV7-8

cdr3_aa: CASSRTNSYNEQFF
cdr3_nt: TGCGCCAGCAGCCGGACAAACTCCTACAATGAGCAGTTCTTC
j_call: TRBJ2-1
d_call: .
v_call: TRBV5-1

cdr3_aa: CASSIGGENQPQHF
cdr3_nt: TGTGCCAGTAGTATAGGAGGGGAGAATCAGCCCCAGCATTTT
j_call: TRBJ1-5
d_call: .
v_call: TRBV19

cdr3_aa: CASSFGGFRINTEAFF
cdr3_nt: TGTGCCAGCAGTTTCGGGGGGTTTCGGATCAACACTGAAGCTTTCTTT
j_call: TRBJ1-1
d_call: .
v_call: TRBV28

cdr3_aa: CASLAGGRAHEQFF
cdr3_nt: TGTGCCAGTCTCGCGGGGGGTCGGGCCCATGAGCAGTTCTTC
j_call: TRBJ2-1
d_call: TRBD2
v_call: TRBV19

cdr3_aa: CSVEGIAGTSTDTQYF
cdr3_nt: TGCAGCGTTGAAGGGATAGCGGGGACTAGCACAGATACGCAGTATTTT
j_call: TRBJ2-3
d_call: TRBD2
v_call: TRBV29-1

cdr3_aa: CASSLRGQGAEKLFF
cdr3_nt: TGCGCCAGCAGCTTAAGGGGACAGGGGGCCGAAAAACTGTTTTTT
j_call: TRBJ1-4
d_call: TRBD1
v_call: TRBV5-1

cdr3_aa: CASSEVGRGYTF
cdr3_nt: TGTGCCAGCAGTGAAGTGGGGAGAGGCTACACCTTC
j_call: TRBJ1-2
d_call: .
v_call: TRBV25-1

cdr3_aa: CASSMDRGTGELFF
cdr3_nt: TGTGCCAGCAGCATGGACAGGGGAACCGGGGAGCTGTTTTTT
j_call: TRBJ2-2
d_call: TRBD1
v_call: TRBV5-4

cdr3_aa: CASSYLEGHYEQYF
cdr3_nt: TGTGCCAGCAGTTATCTGGAGGGGCACTACGAGCAGTACTTC
j_call: TRBJ2-7
d_call: .
v_call: TRBV6-9

cdr3_aa: CASSVGGDEQFF
cdr3_nt: TGTGCCAGCAGTGTAGGAGGGGATGAGCAGTTCTTC
j_call: TRBJ2-1
d_call: .
v_call: TRBV2

cdr3_aa: CASSLVGEDIQYF
cdr3_nt: TGTGCCAGCAGCTTGGTAGGGGAGGACATTCAGTACTTC
j_call: TRBJ2-4
d_call: .
v_call: TRBV5-4

cdr3_aa: CASSYGDILLSPLHF
cdr3_nt: TGTGCCAGCAGCTACGGGGACATCCTACTTTCACCCCTCCACTTT
j_call: TRBJ1-6
d_call: .
v_call: TRBV7-2

cdr3_aa: CAWSRETGGSNQPQHF
cdr3_nt: TGTGCCTGGTCCAGGGAGACAGGGGGGAGCAATCAGCCCCAGCATTTT
j_call: TRBJ1-5
d_call: TRBD1
v_call: TRBV30

cdr3_aa: CASVPLGTGELFF
cdr3_nt: TGTGCCAGCGTTCCGCTCGGAACCGGGGAGCTGTTTTTT
j_call: TRBJ2-2
d_call: .
v_call: TRBV7-9

cdr3_aa: CASSYIGADTQYF
cdr3_nt: TGTGCCAGCAGTTACATCGGGGCAGATACGCAGTATTTT
j_call: TRBJ2-3
d_call: .
v_call: TRBV6-6